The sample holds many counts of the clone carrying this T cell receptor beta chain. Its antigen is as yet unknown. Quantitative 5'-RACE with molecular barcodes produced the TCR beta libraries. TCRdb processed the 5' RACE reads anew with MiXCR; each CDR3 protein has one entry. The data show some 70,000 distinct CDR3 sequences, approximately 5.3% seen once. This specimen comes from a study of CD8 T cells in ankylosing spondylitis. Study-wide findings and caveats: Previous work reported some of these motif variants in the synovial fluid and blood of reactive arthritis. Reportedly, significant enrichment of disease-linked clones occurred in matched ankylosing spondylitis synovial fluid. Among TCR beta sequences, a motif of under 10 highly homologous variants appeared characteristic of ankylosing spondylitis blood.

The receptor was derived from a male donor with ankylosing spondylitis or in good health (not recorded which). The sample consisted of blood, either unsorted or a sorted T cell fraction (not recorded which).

In DNA form, the CDR3 reads TGTGCCAGCAGCTTATCAGGTGGACAGGCCGAGCAGTACTTC. Amino acid sequence: CASSLSGGQAEQYF. J is TRBJ2-7 and V is TRBV7-2; 7 bases align to TRBD1. The length of the CDR3 is 14 residues. With V trimmed by 2 bases and J by 6 bases, 7 bases remained unmatched. Germline V CDR1 and CDR2: SGHTA, FQGNSA.